This TCR beta chain was sequenced for a study of radiotherapy plus CTLA-4 blockade in lung cancer. Study-wide background: In under 20% of patients, objective responses were seen; 30% to 35% had disease control.

Generated by immunoSEQ multiplex PCR, the TCRdb table keeps only in-frame clones and is missing some. Of approximately 89,000 clones in the sample, 60% to 85% were seen once. CTLA-4 blockade with ipilimumab, together with focal radiation, was given to patients with chemo-refractory metastatic non-small-cell lung cancer. A note on this clone: The target antigen is unknown.

Study outcomes and limitations: Once radiotherapy plus ipilimumab had been given, TCR clones derived from tumor expanded in blood. The best predictor of response was reported to be early blood T cell clone dynamics, with interferon-beta.

The CDR3 covers 16 residues. Trimming took 2 bases from V and 8 from J; bases not matched to a gene: 11. The germline V gene has CDR1 KGHSH and CDR2 LQKENI. This chain links TRBV18 with TRBJ2-1, with 8 bases identical to TRBD2. Here the sequenced sample was peripheral blood, taken from a patient treated with radiotherapy plus ipilimumab. This sequence originates from a human donor with non-small cell lung cancer who had a partial response to radiotherapy plus ipilimumab. Some clones in this sample may be carry-over from other donors' samples. CDR3 sequence reads: CASSPSLSGRGDEQFF. The CDR3 DNA sequence: TGTGCCAGCTCACCATCGCTCAGCGGGAGAGGGGATGAGCAGTTCTTC.